A single sample is the source of the 28 T cell receptor beta chains below, sequenced in a study of early T cells in non-severe SARS-CoV-2 infection. One entry per CDR3 protein results from TCRdb running MiXCR on the 5' RACE reads. The table includes under 100,000 distinct CDR3 sequences, approximately 13% detected once. Sequencing was performed on whole blood. The receptors derive from an adult who was a healthcare worker with PCR-confirmed SARS-CoV-2 infection or an uninfected control (not recorded which).

This clonotype has a handful of counts. J is TRBJ1-5 and V is TRBV11-2; no reliable D call. V lost 2 bases and J lost 7, with 9 bases in between. The CDR3 loop spans 13 amino acids. CDR1 and CDR2 (germline): SGHAT, FQNNGV. CDR3 nucleotides: TGTGCCAGCAGCTTAACATCCCGACAGCCCCAGCATTTT. Its protein product is CASSLTSRQPQHF.

In its sample, this clonotype was seen many times. The V and J genes are TRBV5-1 and TRBJ1-3; no clear D. Germline V gene data show CDR1 as SGHRS and CDR2 as YFSETQ. CDR3 length: 14 amino acids. The ends were cut back, 1 base at V and 7 bases at J, with 12 bases in the middle. CDR3 DNA: TGCGCCAGCAGCTTGACCGGAGGAGACAACACCATATATTTT. It encodes CASSLTGGDNTIYF.

This clonotype was observed a few times. The rearrangement links TRBV7-9 to TRBJ2-6; maybe TRBD2 (6 bases). CDR1 is SEHNR, CDR2 FQNEAQ, per germline (reference sequence). Trimming pared 0 bases from V and 0 bases from J, leaving 15 bases between. CDR3 length: 19 amino acids. For the CDR3, the DNA is TGTGCCAGCAGCTTAGCGCTCGGCGGGGCCCGCTCTGGGGCCAACGTCCTGACTTTC. This codes for CASSLALGGARSGANVLTF.

In this sample, this clonotype turned up many times. The V gene is TRBV29-1, the J gene TRBJ1-1, with no clear D. The CDR3 sequence is 13 residues long. Trimming stripped 4 bases from V and 1 base from J, with 10 bases between. Germline CDR1 is SQVTM and CDR2 is ANQGSEA. CDR3 DNA: TGCAGCGTTGGGTTTCAGACGAACACTGAAGCTTTCTTT. This codes for CSVGFQTNTEAFF.

There are many counts of this clonotype. This sequence joins TRBV4-3 and TRBJ2-5; D is unresolved. Germline values: CDR1 LGHNA, CDR2 YSLEER. V lost 0 bases and J 2 bases, leaving 10 bases between the germline ends. The CDR3 consists of 15 residues. CDR3 amino acids: CASSQDFGYQETQYF. In DNA, the CDR3 is TGCGCCAGCAGCCAAGATTTTGGGTATCAAGAGACCCAGTACTTC.

The chain combines TRBV18 with TRBJ1-2; D call uncertain. Trimming shortened V by 5 bases and J by 10 bases, and 11 bases separated the two germline ends. Germline assignment: CDR1 KGHSH and CDR2 LQKENI. CDR3 length: 11 residues. The CDR3 DNA reads TGTGCCAGCTCATTCTCCGGCTACTACACCTTC. Its protein product is CASSFSGYYTF.

This clonotype appeared a few times. In DNA form, the CDR3 reads TGTGCCAGCAGGTCTATAAAGGCTGGCTACACCTTC. Residues: CASRSIKAGYTF. The rearrangement links TRBV9 to TRBJ1-2; D gene ambiguous. Germline CDR1 reads SGDLS; CDR2 reads YYNGEE. The CDR3 contains 12 residues. Trimming pared 5 bases from V and 7 bases from J, leaving 12 bases between.

This rearrangement joins TRBV2 to TRBJ1-1; D is ambiguous. V was shortened by 7 bases and J by 4 bases, with 13 bases between the two germline ends. Germline CDR1 SNHLY, CDR2 FYNNEI. The length of the CDR3 is 13 residues. CDR3 in DNA: TGTGCCAGCAACCGGCGTATGAGCACTGAAGCTTTCTTT. As protein: CASNRRMSTEAFF.

This clonotype was detected a few times. The rearrangement links TRBV24-1 to TRBJ1-4; no firm D call. Germline V CDR1 and CDR2: KGHDR, SFDVKD. Trimming cost V 12 bases and J 3 bases, with 13 bases left between them. The CDR3 runs 13 residues. Written as DNA, the CDR3 is TGTGCCGGACCTTTGCAGCCTAATGAAAAACTGTTTTTT. Residues: CAGPLQPNEKLFF.

For the CDR3, the DNA is TGTGCCAGCACCGCAGAAGGGGGGCGACGCACAGATACGCAGTATTTT. Protein: CASTAEGGRRTDTQYF. The chain combines TRBV12-3 or TRBV12-4 with TRBJ2-3, with D perhaps given as TRBD1 or TRBD2 (6 bases each). The V gene lost 7 bases and the J gene lost 1 base, with 18 bases spanning the gap. This CDR3 contains 16 residues.

Only a few counts were recorded for this clonotype. This chain joins TRBV12-3 or TRBV12-4 and TRBJ1-5, with D perhaps matching TRBD1 (6 bases). The CDR3 consists of 14 residues. Trimming removed 3 bases from V and 7 bases from J, with 13 bases in between. The CDR3 sequence is CASSFTGPGQPQHF. In DNA, the CDR3 is TGTGCCAGCAGTTTCACAGGGCCGGGCCAGCCCCAGCATTTT.

The chain is built from TRBV30 and TRBJ2-3; D is perhaps TRBD1 or TRBD2 (6 bases each). The germline gives CDR1 GTSNPN, CDR2 SVGIG (reference sequence). The V end lost 1 base, the J end lost 2 bases, and 16 bases lay between the germline ends. The CDR3 is 16 amino acids. The CDR3 nucleotides read TGTGCCTGGAGTGGGGGAATTGGGGGGCTCACAGATACGCAGTATTTT. This codes for CAWSGGIGGLTDTQYF.

This clonotype was seen only a few times. The chain uses TRBV29-1 and TRBJ2-1; D remains unclear. V lost 4 bases to trimming and J lost 7 bases, with 14 bases between them. This CDR3 is 13 amino acids long. The germline gives CDR1 SQVTM, CDR2 ANQGSEA. The CDR3 protein is CSVGLGGGNEQFF. DNA of the CDR3: TGCAGCGTTGGGCTGGGCGGCGGAAATGAGCAGTTCTTC.

This clonotype has more than one count but fewer than ten. The chain carries TRBV18 and TRBJ2-7; TRBD1 agrees at 7 bases. The J segment lost 4 bases and the V segment lost 2 bases, leaving 5 bases of the junction unmatched. The CDR3 runs to 14 residues. Germline V gene data show CDR1 as KGHSH and CDR2 as LQKENI. The CDR3 loop reads CASSPTRDRYEQYF. In DNA, the CDR3 is TGTGCCAGCTCACCAACCCGGGACAGATACGAGCAGTACTTC.

The chain couples TRBV6-4 to TRBJ2-3; a weak D match, TRBD2 (6 bases). V lost 3 bases, J lost 6 bases, and 13 bases lay in between. The germline V gene has CDR1 MRHNA and CDR2 SNTAGT. The length of the CDR3 is 14 residues. Written as DNA, the CDR3 is TGTGCCAGCAGTGATAGTGGCGGGGTGGATACGCAGTATTTT. Protein product: CASSDSGGVDTQYF.

This clonotype was found a few times. The J gene is TRBJ1-5, the V gene TRBV10-1; D remains ambiguous. This CDR3 region has 13 residues. The V gene's germline CDR1 is WNHNN and CDR2 SYGVQD (reference sequence). Trimming stripped 3 bases from V and 3 bases from J, with 6 bases between. In DNA form, the CDR3 reads TGCGCCAGCAGTGAAGGGTACAATCAGCCCCAGCATTTT. This codes for CASSEGYNQPQHF.

This clonotype occurred many times. The chain combines TRBV11-2 with TRBJ2-5, with a tentative D call TRBD2 (6 bases). Trimming removed 1 base from V and 7 bases from J, with 19 bases in between. The CDR3 is 16 residues long. In germline, CDR1 is SGHAT, CDR2 FQNNGV. The DNA for the CDR3 is TGTGCCAGCAGCTTAGCGACCGGGGGAGTTGGTCGGACCCAGTACTTC. It translates to CASSLATGGVGRTQYF.

In its sample, this clonotype was seen many times. CDR3 loop: CASSFNGDRAQYF. The CDR3 DNA reads TGTGCCAGCAGTTTTAATGGGGACAGGGCCCAGTACTTC. The rearrangement uses TRBV27 and TRBJ2-5; TRBD1 agrees at 9 bases. CDR1 MNHEY and CDR2 SMNVEV come from the germline V gene (reference sequence). CDR3 size: 13 residues. Germline trimming cut 3 bases from V and 9 bases from J; bases unmatched to any gene: 5.

The chain combines TRBV9 with TRBJ1-1; D uncertain. This CDR3 is 14 amino acids long. With 0 bases removed from V and 4 bases from J, the gap between germline ends came to 10 bases. Germline values: CDR1 SGDLS, CDR2 YYNGEE. The CDR3 sequence: CASSVGPPGTEAFF. For the CDR3, the DNA is TGTGCCAGCAGCGTAGGACCCCCGGGCACTGAAGCTTTCTTT.

At least ten counts were recorded for this clonotype. CDR3 coding DNA: TGTGCCAGCAGTCCATCCGGGACCTTCTATGGCTACACCTTC. It is translated as CASSPSGTFYGYTF. The gene calls are TRBV6-1 and TRBJ1-2, with a possible D match to TRBD1 (5 bases). Trimming shortened V by 5 bases and J by 4 bases, and 14 bases separated the two germline ends. The CDR3 sequence is 14 residues long. The germline V gene encodes CDR1 MNHNS and CDR2 SASEGT.

J is TRBJ2-7 and V is TRBV10-2, with TRBD1 matching 9 bases. Germline V CDR1 and CDR2: WSHSY, SAAADI. The CDR3 sequence is 16 residues long. Unmatched junction bases numbered 6, after V lost 3 bases and J lost 0 bases. The CDR3: CASSDPGQGSSYEQYF. The CDR3 coding sequence is TGCGCCAGCAGTGATCCCGGACAGGGGAGCTCCTACGAGCAGTACTTC.

The rearrangement links TRBV6-5 to TRBJ1-1; the D is unclear. The V gene lost 6 bases and the J gene lost 6 bases, with 14 bases spanning the gap. This CDR3 contains 13 residues. Germline values: CDR1 MNHEY, CDR2 SVGAGI. The CDR3 bases are TGTGCCAGCAGACCTCGAGGCAGCGCTGAAGCTTTCTTT. This translates into CASRPRGSAEAFF.

This clonotype was seen at least ten times. The chain employs TRBV7-6 and TRBJ1-6, with D uncertain. Per the germline V gene, CDR1 is SGHVS and CDR2 is FNYEAQ. The CDR3 contains 12 residues. Trimming cost V 4 bases and J 12 bases, with 10 bases left between them. CDR3 coding DNA: TGTGCCAGCAGCTCGGTTGGAGGACCCCTCCACTTT. Protein: CASSSVGGPLHF.

This clonotype was seen repeatedly, ten times or more. The genes are TRBV12-3 or TRBV12-4 and TRBJ2-5; 8 bases are shared with TRBD2. The V and J ends lost 6 bases and 5 bases, in that order; junction bases with no gene match: 5. The CDR3 loop spans 13 amino acids. CDR3 nucleotides: TGTGCCAGCAGCTTTACGGGGGGGGAGACCCAGTACTTC. This encodes CASSFTGGETQYF.

The chain's CDR3 is CASSRGQANTEAFF. The CDR3 bases are TGCGCCAGCAGCCGGGGACAGGCGAACACTGAAGCTTTCTTT. The V call is TRBV5-1, the J call TRBJ1-1; TRBD1 matches at 8 bases. Trimming cost V 4 bases and J 1 base; bases outside gene matches: 3. The CDR3 totals 14 residues. CDR1 and CDR2 (germline): SGHRS, YFSETQ. The variable domain in full, with the rest retrieved from reference TRBV5-1 and TRBJ1-1, is KAGVTQTPRYLIKTRGQQVTLSCSPISGHRSVSWYQQTPGQGLQFLFEYFSETQRNKGNFPGRFSGRQFSNSRSEMNVSTLELGDSALYLCASSRGQANTEAFFGQGTRLTVV.

This clonotype was seen only a few times. V gene TRBV7-9 combines with J gene TRBJ1-6; D might be TRBD1 (6 bases). Germline loops: CDR1 SEHNR, CDR2 FQNEAQ (reference sequence). Trimming removed 5 bases from V and 6 bases from J, with 14 bases in between. This CDR3 region has 15 residues. The CDR3 protein is CASSTPTGSNSPLHF. The CDR3 DNA reads as TGTGCCAGCAGCACCCCTACAGGGAGTAATTCACCCCTCCACTTT.

The CDR3 reads CSAETSADTQYF. CDR3 nucleotide sequence: TGCAGTGCCGAAACTAGTGCAGATACGCAGTATTTT. The chain couples TRBV20-1 to TRBJ2-3, with D maybe TRBD2 (5 bases). CDR3 size: 12 residues. Trimming stripped 6 bases from V and 4 bases from J, with 11 bases between. Germline CDR1 is DFQATT and CDR2 is SNEGSKA (reference sequence).

There are a few counts of this clonotype. The chain recombines TRBV30 with TRBJ1-3; D is unclear. Trimming pared 2 bases from V and 0 bases from J, leaving 11 bases between. The CDR3 covers 15 residues. CDR1 GTSNPN and CDR2 SVGIG come from the germline V gene (reference sequence). The chain's CDR3 is CAWSTGMSSGNTIYF. The CDR3 DNA sequence: TGTGCCTGGAGTACGGGAATGAGCTCTGGAAACACCATATATTTT. Using reference TRBV30 and TRBJ1-3 for the parts outside the CDR3, the full variable domain is SQTIHQWPATLVQPVGSPLSLECTVEGTSNPNLYWYRQAAGRGLQLLFYSVGIGQISSEVPQNLSASRPQDRQFILSSKKLLLSDSGFYLCAWSTGMSSGNTIYFGEGSWLTVV.